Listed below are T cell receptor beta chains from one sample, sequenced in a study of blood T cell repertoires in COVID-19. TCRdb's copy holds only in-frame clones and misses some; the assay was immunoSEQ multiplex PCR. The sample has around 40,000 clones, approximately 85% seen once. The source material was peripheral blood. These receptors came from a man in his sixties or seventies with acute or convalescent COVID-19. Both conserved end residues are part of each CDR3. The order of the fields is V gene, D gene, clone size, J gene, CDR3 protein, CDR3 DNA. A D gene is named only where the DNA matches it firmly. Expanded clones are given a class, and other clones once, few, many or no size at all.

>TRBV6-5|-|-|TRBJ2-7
CASRRSGPYEQYF
TGTGCCAGCCGTCGTAGTGGTCCCTACGAGCAGTACTTC
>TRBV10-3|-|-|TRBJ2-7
CAISESEQGIHEQYF
TGTGCCATCAGTGAGTCGGAACAGGGTATCCACGAGCAGTACTTC
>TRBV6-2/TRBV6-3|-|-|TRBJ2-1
CASTYSGWGDEQFF
TGTGCCAGCACCTACTCAGGGTGGGGAGATGAGCAGTTCTTC
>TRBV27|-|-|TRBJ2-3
CASSFSADTQYF
TGTGCCAGCAGTTTTAGTGCAGATACGCAGTATTTT
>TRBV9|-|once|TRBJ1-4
CASSEWAGLNEKLFF
TGTGCCAGCAGCGAATGGGCAGGCCTTAATGAAAAACTGTTTTTT
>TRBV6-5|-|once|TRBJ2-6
CASRRGTLGANVLTF
TGTGCCAGCAGGCGAGGAACTCTGGGGGCCAACGTCCTGACTTTC
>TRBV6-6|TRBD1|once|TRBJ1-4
CASSQSTGGAREKLFF
TGTGCCAGCAGTCAGAGTACAGGGGGCGCGCGTGAAAAACTGTTTTTT
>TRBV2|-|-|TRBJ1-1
CASSPSTALTEAFF
TGTGCCAGCAGTCCCTCGACAGCGCTCACTGAAGCTTTCTTT
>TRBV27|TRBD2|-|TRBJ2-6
CASSFGLAGLGLSGANVLTF
TGTGCCAGCAGTTTCGGACTAGCGGGACTGGGGCTCTCTGGGGCCAACGTCCTGACTTTC
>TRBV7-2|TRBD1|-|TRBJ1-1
CASSLQGAGGEAFF
TGTGCCAGCAGCCTACAGGGGGCGGGTGGTGAAGCTTTCTTT
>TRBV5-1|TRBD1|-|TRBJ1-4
CASSSQGIGEKLFF
TGCGCCAGCAGCTCACAGGGGATCGGTGAAAAACTGTTTTTT
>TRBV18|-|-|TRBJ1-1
CASSPPAQRGTEAFF
TGTGCCAGCTCACCTCCTGCTCAAAGGGGTACTGAAGCTTTCTTT
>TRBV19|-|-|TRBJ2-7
CASSIVHSPYEQYF
TGTGCCAGTAGTATAGTGCACTCTCCTTACGAGCAGTACTTC
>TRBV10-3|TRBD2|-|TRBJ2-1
CAIKAGDQGEQFF
TGTGCCATCAAAGCGGGAGACCAGGGTGAGCAGTTCTTC
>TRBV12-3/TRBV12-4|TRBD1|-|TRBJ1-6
CASGTGVSPLHF
TGTGCCAGCGGGACAGGGGTTTCACCCCTCCACTTT
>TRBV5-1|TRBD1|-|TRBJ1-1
CASSLTDRGSTEAFF
TGCGCCAGCAGCCTCACCGACAGGGGATCGACTGAAGCTTTCTTT
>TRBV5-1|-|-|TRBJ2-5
CASSLTVQETQYF
TGCGCCAGCAGCCTGACAGTCCAAGAGACCCAGTACTTC
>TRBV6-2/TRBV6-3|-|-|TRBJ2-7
CASSYGGLTGSSYEQYF
TGTGCCAGCAGTTACGGGGGTCTGACCGGGAGCTCCTACGAGCAGTACTTC
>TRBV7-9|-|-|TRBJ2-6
CASSPSLGTTSGANVLTF
TGTGCCAGCAGCCCTAGCCTGGGGACAACCTCTGGGGCCAACGTCCTGACTTTC
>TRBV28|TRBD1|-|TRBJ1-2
CASSRTGTGGDGYTF
TGTGCCAGCAGTCGAACCGGGACAGGGGGCGATGGCTACACCTTC
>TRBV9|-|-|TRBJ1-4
CASSADTYPNEKLFF
TGTGCCAGCAGCGCTGACACTTACCCCAATGAAAAACTGTTTTTT
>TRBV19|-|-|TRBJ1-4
CASSIRGGLEKLFF
TGTGCCAGTAGTATACGGGGTGGTCTTGAAAAACTGTTTTTT
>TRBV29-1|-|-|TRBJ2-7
CSVGLVLGEQYF
TGCAGCGTTGGACTGGTACTAGGCGAGCAGTACTTC
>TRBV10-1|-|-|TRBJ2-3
CASSESSTRGDTQYF
TGCGCCAGCAGTGAGTCATCTACCCGGGGAGATACGCAGTATTTT
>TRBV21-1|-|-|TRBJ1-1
CASSNGRGCTEAFF
TGTGCCAGCAGCAATGGCAGGGGATGTACTGAAGCTTTCTTT
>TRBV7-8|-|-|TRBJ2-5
CASSLRLDGETQYF
TGTGCCAGCAGCTTAAGACTAGATGGCGAGACCCAGTACTTC
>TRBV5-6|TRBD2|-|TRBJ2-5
CASTFLAGETQYF
TGTGCCAGCACCTTTCTAGCGGGAGAGACCCAGTACTTC
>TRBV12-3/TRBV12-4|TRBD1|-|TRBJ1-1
CASRGQGGTEAFF
TGTGCCAGCAGGGGACAGGGGGGAACTGAAGCTTTCTTT
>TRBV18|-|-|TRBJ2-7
CASSSARGSYEQYF
TGTGCCAGCTCATCAGCACGGGGGTCCTACGAGCAGTACTTC
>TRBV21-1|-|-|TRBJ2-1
CASWAGGNEQFF
-
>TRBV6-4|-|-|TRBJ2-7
CASSDFGTPLYF
TGTGCCAGCAGTGATTTCGGGACTCCCCTGTACTTC
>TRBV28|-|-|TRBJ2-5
CASGRGETQYF
TGTGCCAGCGGCAGGGGAGAGACCCAGTACTTC
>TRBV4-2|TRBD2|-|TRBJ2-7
CASSQGGLAAAYEQYF
TGTGCCAGCAGCCAGGGGGGACTAGCGGCCGCCTACGAGCAGTACTTC